This TCR beta chain was identified in a study of early T cells in non-severe SARS-CoV-2 infection. Notes on the study in general: The study's VDJdb matching favored anti-spike CD8 responses and missed private and CD4 specificities.

In its sample, this clonotype was seen a few times. Its cognate antigen is unknown. Unique molecular identifiers were affixed to single, distinct cDNA molecules. Using its own MiXCR run on the 5' RACE reads, TCRdb lists one record per CDR3 protein. Among tens of thousands of distinct CDR3 sequences listed, 12% were seen once. The CDR3 is 11 residues long. Germline V gives CDR1 SGHAT, CDR2 FQNNGV. V lost 5 bases, J lost 5 bases, and 6 bases lay in between. Here the sequenced sample was whole blood, taken at baseline. V and J are TRBV11-2 and TRBJ2-5; the D is unclear. The source of this sequence is an adult who was a healthcare worker with PCR-confirmed SARS-CoV-2 infection or an uninfected control (not recorded which). The donor label of this sample is uncertain. The CDR3 protein is CASSPTETQYF. CDR3 DNA sequence: TGTGCCAGCAGCCCAACGGAGACCCAGTACTTC.